Listed here are 31 T cell receptor beta chains from one sample, sequenced in a study of control samples from healthy donors and cancer patients. TCRdb keeps only in-frame clones here, not all; method: immunoSEQ multiplex PCR. The table has tens of thousands of clones, about 82% seen once. Sequencing was done on a sample of blood. These receptors were collected from a man aged 35-49 years in good health.

The rearrangement links TRBV2 to TRBJ1-1; perhaps TRBD1 as D (5 bases). This CDR3 contains 14 residues. CDR1 and CDR2 from the germline V gene are SNHLY and FYNNEI. Trimming left V 6 bases short and J 4 bases short, with 15 bases between. The CDR3 nucleotides read TGTGCCAGCAGCATAACAGGCAAGAGCACTGAAGCTTTCTTT. This encodes CASSITGKSTEAFF.

The chain employs TRBV9 and TRBJ2-5, with D possibly being TRBD1 or TRBD2 (6 bases each). V was shortened by 0 bases and J by 5 bases, with 17 bases between the two germline ends. From germline, CDR1 is SGDLS and CDR2 YYNGEE. The CDR3 totals 16 residues. This CDR3 is CASSVGFEGGAETQYF. The DNA of the CDR3 is TGTGCCAGCAGCGTAGGGTTCGAGGGGGGCGCCGAGACCCAGTACTTC.

The chain recombines TRBV5-1 with TRBJ1-2; D is perhaps TRBD1 (5 bases). In germline, CDR1 is SGHRS, CDR2 YFSETQ. The V end lost 0 bases, the J end lost 0 bases, and 12 bases lay between the germline ends. CDR3 size: 16 residues. The CDR3 region is CASSLGGIEANYGYTF. The CDR3 nucleotides are TGCGCCAGCAGCTTGGGGGGGATAGAAGCTAACTATGGCTACACCTTC.

This sequence joins TRBV19 and TRBJ2-1; a possible D gene is TRBD1 (5 bases). V was shortened by 4 bases and J by 5 bases, with 15 bases between the two germline ends. The germline CDR1 and CDR2 sequences are LNHDA and SQIVND (reference sequence). This CDR3 has 15 residues. This chain's CDR3 is CASSTPGLANNEQFF. CDR3 bases: TGTGCCAGTAGTACCCCAGGGCTGGCGAACAATGAGCAGTTCTTC.

This clone was recorded a few times. The chain links TRBV7-9 to TRBJ1-5, with D maybe TRBD1 (5 bases). The ends were cut back, 5 bases at V and 5 bases at J, with 13 bases in the middle. Germline V gene data show CDR1 as SEHNR and CDR2 as FQNEAQ (reference sequence). CDR3 size: 14 residues. The CDR3 DNA is TGTGCCAGCAGCCCGGGACTATGGGATCAGCCCCAGCATTTT. Translated, it gives CASSPGLWDQPQHF.

The J gene is TRBJ2-6, the V gene TRBV19; D call uncertain. The CDR3 totals 14 residues. V was clipped by 7 bases and J by 4 bases, with 11 bases between them. Looked up from germline, CDR1 is LNHDA and CDR2 is SQIVND (reference sequence). DNA of the CDR3: TGTGCCAGTACTCGCCTTCAGGGGGCCAACGTCCTGACTTTC. Translating it yields CASTRLQGANVLTF.

The J gene is TRBJ2-5, the V gene TRBV19; the D gene is possibly TRBD2 (6 bases). From germline, CDR1 is LNHDA and CDR2 SQIVND (reference sequence). The CDR3 runs to 16 residues. Trimming took off 3 bases at V and 2 bases at J, with 16 bases between the two ends. The CDR3 region is CASSMEGSTLQETQYF. The CDR3 coding sequence is TGTGCCAGTAGTATGGAGGGCAGTACCTTACAAGAGACCCAGTACTTC.

V gene TRBV24-1 combines with J gene TRBJ1-2, with TRBD1 as a possible D gene (6 bases). Per germline, CDR1 KGHDR and CDR2 SFDVKD. Trimming removed 3 bases at V and 2 bases at J, with 15 bases between. This CDR3 is built from 16 residues. CDR3 coding DNA: TGTGCCACCAGTGATGGGCAGGGGATCCGAAACTATGGCTACACCTTC. It specifies CATSDGQGIRNYGYTF.

The chain uses TRBV12-5 and TRBJ1-2, with 8 positions matching TRBD1. The CDR3 runs to 18 residues. Unmatched junction bases numbered 12, after V lost 3 bases and J lost 0 bases. Germline assignment: CDR1 LGHNT and CDR2 FRNRAP. CDR3 bases: TGTGCTAGTGGTTTACGTGCAGGGGGCGGCGCCCCTAACTATGGCTACACCTTC. This sequence encodes CASGLRAGGGAPNYGYTF.

The chain employs TRBV27 and TRBJ1-2; TRBD1 is a possible D gene (5 bases). Looked up from germline, CDR1 is MNHEY and CDR2 is SMNVEV (reference sequence). The ends were cut back, 6 bases at V and 1 base at J, with 9 bases in the middle. This CDR3 contains 13 residues. The CDR3 loop reads CASSRGGNYGYTF. The DNA of the CDR3 is TGTGCCAGCAGCCGCGGGGGTAACTATGGCTACACCTTC.

A single count supports this clone. The V call is TRBV11-1, the J call TRBJ2-7; D not certain. This CDR3 spans 13 amino acids. Germline CDR1 and CDR2: SGHAT and FQDESV (reference sequence). The V gene lost 1 base and the J gene lost 0 bases, with 4 bases spanning the gap. The CDR3 reads CASSLEVSYEQYF. In nucleotides, the CDR3 is TGTGCCAGCAGCTTAGAGGTCTCCTACGAGCAGTACTTC. Together with reference TRBV11-1 and TRBJ2-7, the CDR3 gives the full variable domain: EAEVAQSPRYKITEKSQAVAFWCDPISGHATLYWYRQILGQGPELLVQFQDESVVDDSQLPKDRFSAERLKGVDSTLKIQPAELGDSAMYLCASSLEVSYEQYFGPGTRLTVT.

V is TRBV14 and J is TRBJ2-3, with a possible D match to TRBD2 (6 bases). CDR3 length equals 15 residues. The V gene lost 1 base and the J gene lost 4 bases, with 12 bases spanning the gap. Germline V gene lookup returns CDR1 SGHDN and CDR2 FVKESK. CDR3 sequence reads: CASSQVTSFPDTQYF. CDR3 nucleotides: TGTGCCAGCAGCCAAGTCACTAGCTTCCCAGATACGCAGTATTTT.

V gene TRBV19 combines with J gene TRBJ1-6; TRBD1 matches 7 bases. Germline V gene sequence: CDR1 LNHDA, CDR2 SQIVND (reference sequence). V trimming: 3 bases; J trimming: 6 bases; junction bases outside the gene matches: 11. This CDR3 has 17 amino acids. CDR3 protein: CASSIRSGQGVNSPLHF. As DNA, the CDR3 is TGTGCCAGTAGTATCCGCTCGGGGCAGGGGGTTAATTCACCCCTCCACTTT.

The chain couples TRBV6-6 to TRBJ2-3; possibly TRBD2 for D (6 bases). V dropped 7 bases and J dropped 0 bases, with 14 bases sitting between them. The CDR3 consists of 15 residues. Germline V gene sequence: CDR1 MNHNY, CDR2 SVGAGI (reference sequence). CDR3 nucleotides: TGTGCCAGCACCAAAGGGAGGACTAGCACAGATACGCAGTATTTT. Its protein product is CASTKGRTSTDTQYF.

This sequence joins TRBV2 and TRBJ1-1, with D tentatively TRBD1 (6 bases). Germline loops: CDR1 SNHLY, CDR2 FYNNEI. V lost 6 bases and J 5 bases, leaving 16 bases between the germline ends. The CDR3 contains 14 residues. The CDR3 spells CASRDRGGRTEAFF. The CDR3 DNA follows: TGTGCCAGCAGGGACAGAGGGGGAAGGACTGAAGCTTTCTTT.

The sample holds many counts of this clone. V usage is TRBV7-2 and J usage is TRBJ2-3; 11 nucleotides agree with TRBD2. V dropped 1 base and J dropped 7; count of bases not matched to a gene: 7. CDR1 and CDR2 (germline): SGHTA, FQGNSA. The CDR3 is made up of 16 amino acids. As DNA, the CDR3 is TGTGCCAGCAGCTTAGAAGCGACTAGCGGGGCATATACGCAGTATTTT. This translates into CASSLEATSGAYTQYF.

The chain employs TRBV5-6 and TRBJ1-2, with D possibly matching TRBD1 (5 bases). The germline V gene encodes CDR1 SGHDT and CDR2 YYEEEE. This CDR3 comprises 18 residues. The V gene lost 2 bases and the J gene lost 3 bases, with 23 bases spanning the gap. CDR3 amino acids: CASSLGAGSSNPYYGYTF. In DNA, the CDR3 is TGTGCCAGCAGCTTAGGTGCAGGGAGCTCGAATCCGTACTATGGCTACACCTTC.

The chain recombines TRBV21-1 with TRBJ2-3; the table's D gene call, TRBD2, was not cross checked with the DNA. TRBV21-1 is classified as a pseudogene. There are 16 residues in the CDR3. The CDR3 here is CASSPGRDSRTDTQYF. CDR3 sequence (DNA): TGTGCCAGCAGCCCAGGTCGGGACTCACGCACAGATACGCAGTATTTT.

This clone was seen only a few times. The rearrangement links TRBV15 to TRBJ1-2, with D unresolved. This CDR3 spans 15 amino acids. Germline V CDR1 and CDR2: LNHNV, YYDKDF (reference sequence). Trimming pared 1 base from V and 7 bases from J, leaving 16 bases between. DNA for the CDR3: TGTGCCACCAGCAGAGCTGGTCCTCAAGTGGGTGGCTACACCTTC. As protein: CATSRAGPQVGGYTF.

This chain uses TRBV11-3 with TRBJ1-2; perhaps TRBD1 as D (5 bases). This CDR3 has 16 amino acids. With 4 bases removed from V and 6 bases from J, the gap between germline ends came to 21 bases. From germline, CDR1 is SGHNT and CDR2 YENEEA. Here the CDR3 DNA reads TGTGCCAGCAGCTCCAACCCCAGGGAAAAGCGGAATGGCTACACCTTC. It translates to CASSSNPREKRNGYTF. The complete variable domain, with remaining parts taken from reference TRBV11-3 and TRBJ1-2, reads EAGVVQSPRYKIIEKKQPVAFWCNPISGHNTLYWYLQNLGQGPELLIRYENEEAVDDSQLPKDRFSAERLKGVDSTLKIQPAELGDSAVYLCASSSNPREKRNGYTFGSGTRLTVV.

The rearrangement uses TRBV4-1 and TRBJ2-1; 9 bases line up with TRBD2. In germline, CDR1 is MGHRA, CDR2 YSYEKL. This CDR3 region has 14 residues. V shed 7 bases, J shed 4 bases, and the junction held 5 bases outside the gene matches. Here the CDR3 DNA reads TGCGCCAGCAAGCCTAGCGGGGCGTACAATGAGCAGTTCTTC. This translates into CASKPSGAYNEQFF.

The V call is TRBV4-1, the J call TRBJ1-1; D perhaps matches TRBD1 (6 bases). The length of the CDR3 is 14 residues. Trimming stripped 7 bases from V and 1 base from J, with 13 bases between. The V gene's germline CDR1 is MGHRA and CDR2 YSYEKL. CDR3: CASKRGRGNTEAFF. The DNA for the CDR3 is TGCGCCAGCAAGAGGGGCAGGGGGAACACTGAAGCTTTCTTT.

The V gene is TRBV19, the J gene TRBJ1-5, with D perhaps matching TRBD1 (5 bases). CDR3 length: 15 residues. CDR1 LNHDA and CDR2 SQIVND come from the germline V gene (reference sequence). The V end lost 6 bases, the J end lost 2 bases, and 14 bases lay between the germline ends. The CDR3 protein is CASRLGPRGNQPQHF. CDR3 nucleotides: TGTGCCAGTAGACTGGGACCTAGGGGCAATCAGCCCCAGCATTTT.

V usage is TRBV28 and J usage is TRBJ1-4; D may be TRBD1 (5 bases). Between the trimmed V and J ends, which lost 8 bases and 0 bases, there was a span of 13 bases. The CDR3 has 15 amino acids. Germline CDR1 reads MDHEN; CDR2 reads SYDVKM. CDR3 in amino acids: CASDTGGATNEKLFF. CDR3 nucleotides: TGTGCCAGCGATACCGGGGGTGCAACTAATGAAAAACTGTTTTTT.

The chain carries TRBV28 and TRBJ1-1, with TRBD1 as a possible D gene (5 bases). This CDR3 is 14 amino acids long. Germline values: CDR1 MDHEN, CDR2 SYDVKM. V was clipped by 3 bases and J by 5 bases, with 13 bases between them. This CDR3 reads CASSLHDRTTEAFF. CDR3 nucleotide sequence: TGTGCCAGCAGTTTGCACGACAGAACAACTGAAGCTTTCTTT.

The J gene is TRBJ2-1, the V gene TRBV14, with TRBD2 identical over 9 bases. The CDR3 totals 17 residues. V shed 4 bases, J shed 5 bases, and the junction held 12 bases outside the gene matches. Germline lookup yields CDR1 SGHDN and CDR2 FVKESK. CDR3 loop: CASSPLARAGGDNEQFF. In DNA form, the CDR3 reads TGTGCCAGCAGCCCATTGGCGCGGGCGGGAGGGGACAATGAGCAGTTCTTC.

J is TRBJ1-2 and V is TRBV5-1; the D gene is possibly TRBD1 (6 bases). The CDR3 contains 14 residues. CDR1 is SGHRS and CDR2 is YFSETQ in the germline V gene. Trimming removed 0 bases at V and 8 bases at J, with 14 bases between. Here the CDR3 DNA reads TGCGCCAGCAGCTTGGTACAGGGAAGTGACGGCTACACCTTC. This encodes CASSLVQGSDGYTF.

CDR3 sequence: CASSQEAGAKNIQYF. CDR3 nucleotide sequence: TGCGCCAGCAGCCAAGAAGCAGGGGCCAAAAACATTCAGTACTTC. The gene calls are TRBV4-3 and TRBJ2-4, with a weak D call TRBD1 (5 bases). Germline V gene lookup returns CDR1 LGHNA and CDR2 YSLEER. V was trimmed by 0 bases and J by 1 base, leaving 7 bases between them. The length of the CDR3 is 15 residues.

The chain links TRBV7-2 to TRBJ2-1; 10 bases line up with TRBD2. Germline-derived CDR1 and CDR2 are SGHTA and FQGNSA. V dropped 6 bases and J dropped 7; count of bases not matched to a gene: 9. The CDR3 contains 15 residues. The CDR3 loop reads CASRLAGLALNEQFF. The DNA for the CDR3 is TGTGCCAGCAGATTGGCGGGACTAGCGCTGAATGAGCAGTTCTTC.

This chain uses TRBV9 with TRBJ1-4, with D hard to call. In germline, CDR1 is SGDLS, CDR2 YYNGEE. This CDR3 spans 16 amino acids. Trimming pared 2 bases from V and 0 bases from J, leaving 11 bases between. The CDR3 region has the DNA TGTGCCAGCAGCGTTTTAGCTGGGGCAACTAATGAAAAACTGTTTTTT. Its protein is CASSVLAGATNEKLFF.

The genes are TRBV28 and TRBJ1-6; maybe TRBD1 (5 bases). The CDR3 has 19 amino acids. V dropped 3 bases and J dropped 0 bases, with 18 bases sitting between them. Per germline, CDR1 MDHEN and CDR2 SYDVKM. The CDR3 is CASSLHGAAVDSYNSPLHF. The CDR3 nucleotides read TGTGCCAGCAGTTTGCACGGGGCGGCAGTTGACTCCTATAATTCACCCCTCCACTTT.